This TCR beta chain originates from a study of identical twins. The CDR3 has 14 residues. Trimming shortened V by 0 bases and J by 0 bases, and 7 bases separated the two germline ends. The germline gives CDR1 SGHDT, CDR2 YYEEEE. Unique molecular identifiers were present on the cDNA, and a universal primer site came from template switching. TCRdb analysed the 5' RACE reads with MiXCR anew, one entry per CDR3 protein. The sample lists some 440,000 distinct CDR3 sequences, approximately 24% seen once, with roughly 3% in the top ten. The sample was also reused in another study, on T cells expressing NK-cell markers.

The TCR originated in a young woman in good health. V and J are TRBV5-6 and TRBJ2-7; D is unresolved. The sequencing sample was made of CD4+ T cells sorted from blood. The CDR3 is CASSLAALSYEQYF. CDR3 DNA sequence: TGTGCCAGCAGCTTGGCCGCTCTCTCCTACGAGCAGTACTTC. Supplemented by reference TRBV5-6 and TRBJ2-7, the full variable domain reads DAGVTQSPTHLIKTRGQQVTLRCSPKSGHDTVSWYQQALGQGPQFIFQYYEEEERQRGNFPDRFSGHQFPNYSSELNVNALLLGDSALYLCASSLAALSYEQYFGPGTRLTVT.